This T cell receptor (beta chain) is from a study of blood T cell repertoires in COVID-19. Cohorts were assigned according to the clinical history that participants reported. This clone was counted a single time. Looked up from germline, CDR1 is SGHDT and CDR2 is YYEEEE. Trimming stripped 1 base from V and 5 bases from J, with 25 bases between. The CDR3 spans 19 residues. Per the authors' pipeline: Amplifying reference gene primers gave estimates of nucleated cell counts. Produced via immunoSEQ multiplex PCR; TCRdb's table is partial and in-frame only. The V and J calls and clone size were taken over from that table, and D and trimming were inferred from the DNA. The profile shows about 400,000 clones, roughly 86% of them singletons.

The rearrangement joins TRBV5-6 to TRBJ2-1; weak D call: TRBD1 (6 bases). Material for sequencing was PBMCs or T cells enriched from blood (not recorded which). The TCR was taken from a woman between 40 and 55 years old with acute COVID-19. The CDR3 DNA sequence: TGTGCCAGCAGCTTGTCTGGGCCTGCCTGGACAGCCTCAAACAATGAGCAGTTCTTC. Translating gives CASSLSGPAWTASNNEQFF.